Sequencing of this T cell receptor beta chain was carried out in a study of untreated major depressive disorder. Broader study findings: TRBV05-01 (Vbeta 5.1) usage was higher in CD4+ T cells of depressed patients than controls.

Assay: immunoSEQ multiplex PCR; the TCRdb copy retains only in-frame clones and omits some. The data hold about 19,000 clones, with 92% observed a single time. CDR1 is KGHSH and CDR2 is LQKENI in the germline V gene. Trimming removed 4 bases from V and 2 bases from J, with 6 bases in between. CDR3 size: 12 residues. Turning to this clone: No antigen is known for it.

Each depressed patient was pairwise matched to a non-depressed control for sex, age, current smoking status and body mass index. The donors were all European-descended. CD4+ T cells were isolated from thawed PBMCs by magnetic negative selection. This chain joins TRBV18 and TRBJ2-7; D call uncertain. The TCR comes from a woman between 40 and 50 years old with major depressive disorder. Sequencing input: CD4+ T cells from PBMCs. CDR3 bases: TGTGCCAGCTCACTTCTCACCTACGAGCAGTACTTC. Protein sequence: CASSLLTYEQYF.